This TCR beta chain was retrieved from a study of shared clonotypes between healthy human individuals. Authors' methods: With immunoSEQ giving junction-only sequences and no quality scores, filtering differed. The protocol was immunoSEQ multiplex PCR, while the TCRdb copy is restricted to in-frame clones and leaves out a portion. From that table come the V and J calls and clone size; the DNA was used to work out D and trimming. The sample holds approximately 2,000,000 clones, less than 95% seen once. Whole-study results and caveats: Incomplete sequencing of sorted subsets was indicated by rarefaction despite large depth. Several donors shared about 4.8% of their naive CD4 clonotypes.

This clone was counted a single time. Its antigen is as yet unknown. Source material: naive CD4+ T cells from PBMCs. Subset here: CD45RA+ positively selected. The clonotype was recovered from a man aged 18 to 30 in good health. Some clones in this sample may be carry-over from other donors' samples.

CDR3 in amino acids: CASSMAPGQGRTGELFF. CDR3 nucleotide sequence: TGCGCCAGCAGCATGGCCCCGGGACAGGGGAGGACCGGGGAGCTGTTTTTT. The rearrangement uses TRBV5-1 and TRBJ2-2; 10 positions match TRBD1. With 4 bases clipped from V and 5 bases from J, the junction kept 11 bases outside the gene matches. CDR1 is SGHRS and CDR2 is YFSETQ in the germline V gene. The CDR3 totals 17 residues.